This T cell receptor beta chain was recovered during a study of T and B cells in COVID-19 patients. Study as a whole: The recovered cohort's median age was roughly 34 years, versus 55 to 70 years in active infection.

CDR3 length equals 16 residues. Germline trimming cut 6 bases from V and 5 bases from J; bases unmatched to any gene: 9. The germline CDR1 and CDR2 sequences are MNHEY and SVGEGT. TRB rearrangements were amplified by multiplex PCR with BIOMED2 TRB-A/B primers. TCRdb reprocessed the multiplex PCR reads via MiXCR and lists one record per CDR3 protein. The table shows approximately 15,000 distinct CDR3 sequences, with 25% to 30% occurring only once. TRB was amplified from approximately 250-500 ng of blood genomic DNA. This clonotype originated in a human donor who had recovered from COVID-19. The rearrangement uses TRBV6-2 or TRBV6-3 and TRBJ2-1; 11 bases fit TRBD1. Material for sequencing was blood. The CDR3 sequence is CASSSSGTGGNNEQFF. CDR3 nucleotide sequence: TGTGCCAGCAGCAGTTCCGGGACAGGGGGGAACAATGAGCAGTTCTTC.